A single sample is the source of the 32 T cell receptor beta chains below, sequenced in a study of beta chain features in type 1 diabetes. Study-level results: TCRB CDR3s from Type 1 diabetes patients were moderately but significantly shorter in all four CD4+ subsets.

Reverse transcribing all isolated RNA meant expressed TCRB transcripts were sequenced. TCRdb's table, derived via immunoSEQ multiplex PCR, lists solely in-frame clones and lacks some. The sample shows tens of thousands of clones, under 75% of them seen only once. Antigens for these TCRs are unknown. The sequenced sample consisted of stem cell memory CD4+ T cells from blood. The receptor source for this set is a man aged 18 to 35 with type 1 diabetes.

V is TRBV5-6 and J is TRBJ1-2, with a tentative D call TRBD1 (5 bases). The CDR3 totals 16 residues. From germline, CDR1 is SGHDT and CDR2 YYEEEE. The V gene lost 2 bases and the J gene lost 3 bases, with 17 bases spanning the gap. The CDR3 spells CASSLLKDMGDYGYTF. For the CDR3, the DNA is TGTGCCAGCAGCTTACTCAAGGACATGGGTGACTATGGCTACACCTTC.

This chain connects TRBV5-1 to TRBJ1-1, with TRBD1 as a possible D gene (5 bases). The CDR3 is 14 residues long. Trimming cost V 2 bases and J 1 base, with 9 bases left between them. Germline values: CDR1 SGHRS, CDR2 YFSETQ. For the CDR3, the DNA is TGCGCCAGCAGCTTAGTGACAGCGAACACTGAAGCTTTCTTT. Protein product: CASSLVTANTEAFF.

The J gene is TRBJ1-4, the V gene TRBV5-7; the match to TRBD1 covers 8 bases. TRBV5-7 is reported as an ORF; its role is uncertain. The CDR3 is made up of 14 amino acids. J gave up 8 bases and V 5 bases, and 8 bases lay outside the gene matches. In DNA form, the CDR3 reads TGTGCCAGCAGTGAGGACAGGGAGGGGGAAAAACTGTTTTTT. This translates into CASSEDREGEKLFF.

This chain joins TRBV6-6 and TRBJ2-5, with D tentatively TRBD2 (5 bases). Germline lookup yields CDR1 MNHNY and CDR2 SVGAGI (reference sequence). Trimming shortened V by 4 bases and J by 8 bases, and 17 bases separated the two germline ends. This CDR3 comprises 14 residues. The CDR3 loop is CASSSPAAGETQYF. CDR3 DNA sequence: TGTGCCAGCAGTTCCCCCGCCGCGGGTGAAACCCAGTACTTC.

The chain links TRBV5-4 to TRBJ2-7; weak D call: TRBD2 (5 bases). This CDR3 region has 15 residues. V dropped 0 bases and J dropped 4 bases, with 14 bases sitting between them. The germline V gene has CDR1 SGHNT and CDR2 YYREEE (reference sequence). In DNA, the CDR3 is TGTGCCAGCAGCTTGGGGCGGATGGCGGGTTACGAGCAGTACTTC. It codes for CASSLGRMAGYEQYF.

The chain couples TRBV5-4 to TRBJ2-5; 8 positions agree with TRBD2. With 3 bases clipped from V and 2 bases from J, the junction kept 6 bases outside the gene matches. Germline loops: CDR1 SGHNT, CDR2 YYREEE (reference sequence). The CDR3 is 15 amino acids. This chain's CDR3 is CASSSGSGMQETQYF. CDR3 in DNA: TGTGCCAGCAGCTCAGGTAGCGGGATGCAAGAGACCCAGTACTTC.

The chain couples TRBV2 to TRBJ2-7, with TRBD1 matching 9 bases. This CDR3 has 14 amino acids. V gave up 4 bases and J gave up 2 bases; unmatched junction bases: 3. CDR1 SNHLY and CDR2 FYNNEI come from the germline V gene. CDR3 sequence reads: CASSGGQGPYEQYF. The CDR3 DNA sequence: TGTGCCAGCAGTGGGGGACAGGGTCCCTACGAGCAGTACTTC.

The chain joins TRBV19 to TRBJ2-1; 12 positions match TRBD2. CDR3 size: 17 residues. Germline CDR1 is LNHDA and CDR2 is SQIVND (reference sequence). With V trimmed by 4 bases and J by 1 base, 5 bases remained unmatched. The DNA of the CDR3 is TGTGCCAGTAGTACCCGACTAGCGGGGGAGTCCTACAATGAGCAGTTCTTC. It specifies CASSTRLAGESYNEQFF.

Only a few counts were recorded for this clone. The chain joins TRBV28 to TRBJ2-7; D perhaps matches TRBD2 (6 bases). V lost 5 bases and J lost 2, with 16 bases in between. Germline assignment: CDR1 MDHEN and CDR2 SYDVKM. The CDR3 runs 15 residues. The CDR3 nucleotides read TGTGCCAGCAGTCCGGCCGGGACTCTGGCCTACGAGCAGTACTTC. Translating it yields CASSPAGTLAYEQYF.

The chain joins TRBV4-3 to TRBJ2-7, with 9 bases fitting TRBD2. This CDR3 has 17 amino acids. Germline values: CDR1 LGHNA, CDR2 YSLEER. V was pared by 0 bases and J by 0 bases, with 6 bases of the junction left unmatched. The CDR3 sequence: CASSQDLKRGASYEQYF. Here the CDR3 DNA reads TGCGCCAGCAGCCAAGATTTGAAGCGGGGGGCCTCCTACGAGCAGTACTTC.

The rearrangement links TRBV19 to TRBJ2-3; 9 nucleotides match TRBD1. There are 17 residues in the CDR3. V gave up 7 bases and J gave up 0 bases; unmatched junction bases: 11. CDR1 is LNHDA, CDR2 SQIVND, per germline (reference sequence). CDR3 in amino acids: CASTTRGGTGSTDTQYF. CDR3 nucleotide sequence: TGTGCCAGTACCACACGTGGGGGGACAGGGAGCACAGATACGCAGTATTTT.

The chain joins TRBV4-2 to TRBJ2-1, with D unresolved. The CDR3 is made up of 13 amino acids. The V and J ends lost 1 base and 8 bases respectively, with 9 bases between them. Germline-derived CDR1 and CDR2 are LGHNA and YNFKEQ. In nucleotides, the CDR3 is TGTGCCAGCAGCCAAGGTGGTCGGGATGAGCAGTTCTTC. Protein sequence: CASSQGGRDEQFF.

This clone was counted a few times. The chain uses TRBV5-1 and TRBJ2-3; 7 bases agree with TRBD1. This CDR3 is 14 amino acids long. J gave up 2 bases and V 3 bases, and 3 bases lay outside the gene matches. Germline CDR1 is SGHRS and CDR2 is YFSETQ. Here the CDR3 DNA reads TGCGCCAGCAGCTCGACAGGGTACACAGATACGCAGTATTTT. Amino acids: CASSSTGYTDTQYF.

This clone appeared a few times. The V and J genes are TRBV7-6 and TRBJ2-5; D not certain. The germline V and J ends were trimmed by 5 bases and 5 bases, with 6 bases remaining between them. This CDR3 comprises 11 residues. Germline V gene data show CDR1 as SGHVS and CDR2 as FNYEAQ. CDR3 loop: CASSPFETQYF. The CDR3 DNA sequence: TGTGCCAGCAGCCCCTTCGAGACCCAGTACTTC.

The V and J genes are TRBV25-1 and TRBJ2-5, with a tentative D call TRBD1 (7 bases). Germline lookup yields CDR1 MGHDK and CDR2 SYGVNS. V lost 8 bases, J lost 0 bases, and 19 bases lay in between. The CDR3 sequence is 16 residues long. DNA of the CDR3: TGTGCCAGCTCAGGGGGGATCAAAGGGTACCAAGAGACCCAGTACTTC. Amino acid sequence: CASSGGIKGYQETQYF. The entire variable domain, with the rest obtained from reference TRBV25-1 and TRBJ2-5, is as follows: EADIYQTPRYLVIGTGKKITLECSQTMGHDKMYWYQQDPGMELHLIHYSYGVNSTEKGDLSSESTVSRIRTEHFPLTLESARPSHTSQYLCASSGGIKGYQETQYFGPGTRLLVL.

V gene TRBV18 combines with J gene TRBJ2-2; 8 bases fit TRBD2. The CDR3 is made up of 17 amino acids. CDR1 is KGHSH, CDR2 LQKENI, per germline. The V and J ends lost 1 base and 1 base, in that order; junction bases with no gene match: 5. This CDR3 reads CASSPQPSGLNTGELFF. Here the CDR3 DNA reads TGTGCCAGCTCACCACAGCCTAGCGGGCTGAACACCGGGGAGCTGTTTTTT.

The chain joins TRBV5-1 to TRBJ1-4, with a possible D match to TRBD1 (6 bases). Germline V gene lookup returns CDR1 SGHRS and CDR2 YFSETQ. The CDR3 contains 16 residues. V was shortened by 4 bases and J by 3 bases, with 16 bases between the two germline ends. The CDR3 DNA reads as TGCGCCAGCAGCCCGGGACACACGGCGGCTAATGAAAAACTGTTTTTT. Translation: CASSPGHTAANEKLFF.

This clone is labeled as medium-sized. The rearrangement links TRBV7-9 to TRBJ1-2; 9 bases line up with TRBD1. This CDR3 has 12 residues. Germline values: CDR1 SEHNR, CDR2 FQNEAQ (reference sequence). V was pared by 4 bases and J by 9 bases, with 3 bases of the junction left unmatched. The CDR3 sequence is CASSWGQGSYTF. The CDR3, as DNA: TGTGCCAGCAGCTGGGGACAGGGAAGCTACACCTTC.

This chain joins TRBV30 and TRBJ1-1; TRBD1 matches 7 bases. Germline values: CDR1 GTSNPN, CDR2 SVGIG (reference sequence). Trimming removed 5 bases from V and 4 bases from J; junction bases left unmatched: 13. The CDR3 runs to 15 residues. The CDR3 is CAWVTGRGVGTEAFF. CDR3 DNA: TGTGCCTGGGTGACAGGGCGGGGGGTCGGCACTGAAGCTTTCTTT.

J is TRBJ2-1 and V is TRBV4-1; D possibly corresponds to TRBD2 (6 bases). The CDR3 length is 11 residues. Between the trimmed V and J ends, which lost 5 bases and 10 bases, there was a span of 9 bases. Germline V gene data show CDR1 as MGHRA and CDR2 as YSYEKL. The CDR3 sequence is CASSARGEQFF. For the CDR3, the DNA is TGCGCCAGCAGCGCCCGGGGGGAGCAGTTCTTC.

This clone was counted between two and nine times. J is TRBJ2-7 and V is TRBV6-5; 8 bases map to TRBD2. V lost 0 bases, J lost 6 bases, and 10 bases stayed unmatched. In germline, CDR1 is MNHEY, CDR2 SVGAGI. The CDR3 spans 16 residues. The CDR3 reads CASSYSMVAGSGEQYF. The CDR3 nucleotides are TGTGCCAGCAGTTACTCGATGGTAGCGGGAAGCGGCGAGCAGTACTTC.

V is TRBV28 and J is TRBJ2-5, with 7 bases that match TRBD1. V trimming: 4 bases; J trimming: 5 bases; junction bases outside the gene matches: 4. CDR1 is MDHEN, CDR2 SYDVKM, per germline. The CDR3 is 13 amino acids. CDR3 nucleotide sequence: TGTGCCAGCAGTTCGGGACAGTTGGAGACCCAGTACTTC. It specifies CASSSGQLETQYF.

With respect to this clone: Because the CDR3's place on the DNA is in doubt, the DNA is left out and the CDR3 is given as listed by TCRdb. The J gene is TRBJ1-5, the V gene TRBV7-2; TRBD1, the table's D call, lacks a check against the DNA. Germline CDR1 reads SGHTA; CDR2 reads FQGNSA. 18 amino acids form the CDR3, both terminal residues included. The CDR3 loop reads CASSSFGPGVGTNQPQHF.

The V call is TRBV7-2, the J call TRBJ2-1; 7 bases fit TRBD2. Germline V gene lookup returns CDR1 SGHTA and CDR2 FQGNSA. The V and J ends lost 3 bases and 3 bases, in that order; junction bases with no gene match: 8. This CDR3 is 16 amino acids long. CDR3 DNA sequence: TGTGCCAGCAGCTTCAATCCTAGCGGACGCTACAATGAGCAGTTCTTC. Its translation is CASSFNPSGRYNEQFF.

The rearrangement links TRBV6-1 to TRBJ2-1; 11 positions match TRBD2. The germline gives CDR1 MNHNS, CDR2 SASEGT. This CDR3 contains 14 residues. Germline trimming cut 2 bases from V and 8 bases from J; bases unmatched to any gene: 2. The CDR3 nucleotides read TGTGCCAGCAGTGAATTGACTAGCGGGGATGAGCAGTTCTTC. The encoded protein is CASSELTSGDEQFF.

The rearrangement links TRBV27 to TRBJ2-2, with TRBD2 as a possible D gene (6 bases). There are 13 residues in the CDR3. Germline lookup yields CDR1 MNHEY and CDR2 SMNVEV (reference sequence). V lost 7 bases and J 8 bases, leaving 14 bases between the germline ends. CDR3 sequence (DNA): TGTGCCAGCACCTTCGGGAGCGTGGGGGAGCTGTTTTTT. Translated: CASTFGSVGELFF.

The chain joins TRBV7-2 to TRBJ2-3, with TRBD2 matching over 12 bases. V trimming: 4 bases; J trimming: 8 bases; junction bases outside the gene matches: 16. The CDR3 totals 18 residues. Germline V gene lookup returns CDR1 SGHTA and CDR2 FQGNSA. CDR3 residues: CASSSLPLAGGPNSTQYF. CDR3 DNA: TGTGCCAGCAGCTCTCTACCACTAGCGGGAGGCCCTAATTCTACGCAGTATTTT.

The sample holds a few counts of this clone. V is TRBV7-2 and J is TRBJ1-1, with a possible D match to TRBD1 (5 bases). The V gene's germline CDR1 is SGHTA and CDR2 FQGNSA. The CDR3 is 14 residues long. Trimming stripped 1 base from V and 6 bases from J, with 12 bases between. DNA for the CDR3: TGTGCCAGCAGCTTAGAAATTTGGGGCTCTGAAGCTTTCTTT. Residues: CASSLEIWGSEAFF.

The chain combines TRBV18 with TRBJ2-5; TRBD2 might be the D (5 bases). CDR1 is KGHSH and CDR2 is LQKENI in the germline V gene. V dropped 6 bases and J dropped 2 bases, with 13 bases sitting between them. The CDR3 is 14 amino acids. The CDR3 spells CASSPGSGQETQYF. The CDR3 nucleotides read TGTGCCAGCTCCCCGGGGAGCGGACAAGAGACCCAGTACTTC.

The genes are TRBV20-1 and TRBJ2-1; no definite D call. Trimming removed 5 bases at V and 6 bases at J, with 5 bases between. Germline V gene data show CDR1 as DFQATT and CDR2 as SNEGSKA (reference sequence). This CDR3 comprises 10 residues. The CDR3 reads CSASVNEQFF. DNA of the CDR3: TGCAGTGCTTCCGTCAATGAGCAGTTCTTC.

This clone showed up just a few times. The rearrangement uses TRBV11-2 and TRBJ2-2; the D is unclear. The CDR3 is 12 residues long. Trimming stripped 3 bases from V and 3 bases from J, with 2 bases between. Germline V gene lookup returns CDR1 SGHAT and CDR2 FQNNGV. CDR3 sequence (DNA): TGTGCCAGCAGCTTCTACACCGGGGAGCTGTTTTTT. Protein sequence: CASSFYTGELFF.

This clone was seen more than once but under ten times. The gene calls are TRBV5-4 and TRBJ1-1, with 7 bases matching TRBD1. The CDR3 runs 16 residues. V lost 4 bases, J lost 4 bases, and 13 bases stayed unmatched. Looked up from germline, CDR1 is SGHNT and CDR2 is YYREEE (reference sequence). This CDR3 reads CASSPGGGGLTTEAFF. CDR3 in DNA: TGTGCCAGCAGCCCAGGGGGAGGCGGTCTGACCACTGAAGCTTTCTTT.